A single sample gave rise to the 22 T cell receptor beta chains below, sequenced in a study of siplizumab effects on memory and regulatory T cells. Method: immunoSEQ multiplex PCR; TCRdb's copy keeps in-frame clones and lacks some. The sample shows 75,000 to 95,000 clones, about 87% of them seen only once. The sequencing input was CD4+ T cells sorted from blood. The receptor source for this set is a human donor in good health.

This chain uses TRBV4-2 with TRBJ2-7, with D possibly being TRBD2 (6 bases). The V end was cut by 0 bases, the J end by 5 bases, with 20 bases between. Looked up from germline, CDR1 is LGHNA and CDR2 is YNFKEQ. The CDR3 has 17 residues. CDR3 protein: CASSQDSVGGGRDEQYF. The CDR3 nucleotides read TGTGCCAGCAGCCAAGATTCGGTCGGGGGAGGAAGGGACGAGCAGTACTTC.

The chain uses TRBV19 and TRBJ2-5; 8 positions agree with TRBD2. From germline, CDR1 is LNHDA and CDR2 SQIVND (reference sequence). Losses at the gene ends were 4 bases for V and 1 base for J; bases not matched to a gene: 5. There are 15 residues in the CDR3. In DNA form, the CDR3 reads TGTGCCAGTAGTAGGCTAGCGGGCTCCCAAGAGACCCAGTACTTC. It encodes CASSRLAGSQETQYF.

V gene TRBV11-3 combines with J gene TRBJ1-1; 7 bases agree with TRBD1. Germline V gene data show CDR1 as SGHNT and CDR2 as YENEEA. This CDR3 contains 15 residues. Germline trimming cut 3 bases from V and 0 bases from J; bases unmatched to any gene: 4. In DNA form, the CDR3 reads TGTGCCAGCAGCTTGACAGGGACCATGAACACTGAAGCTTTCTTT. Translating gives CASSLTGTMNTEAFF.

The sample holds a few counts of this clone. The rearrangement uses TRBV30 and TRBJ1-5; D remains unclear. The CDR3 length is 11 residues. The germline gives CDR1 GTSNPN, CDR2 SVGIG (reference sequence). Trimming took off 1 base at V and 6 bases at J, with 4 bases between the two ends. The CDR3 DNA sequence: TGTGCCTGGAGTGCGGGTCAGCCCCAGCATTTT. Its protein product is CAWSAGQPQHF.

The chain employs TRBV7-2 and TRBJ2-5, with a weak D call TRBD1 (6 bases). Germline V CDR1 and CDR2: SGHTA, FQGNSA. The CDR3 consists of 15 residues. Trimming removed 5 bases at V and 5 bases at J, with 18 bases between. The CDR3 DNA follows: TGTGCCAGCAGCGTTACAGGGCGTCCTTGGGAGACCCAGTACTTC. Translating gives CASSVTGRPWETQYF.

The gene calls are TRBV5-1 and TRBJ1-2; no clear D gene. This CDR3 spans 13 amino acids. Trimming pared 0 bases from V and 4 bases from J, leaving 7 bases between. From germline, CDR1 is SGHRS and CDR2 YFSETQ. CDR3 bases: TGCGCCAGCAGCTTGGGGGAAAGCTATGGCTACACCTTC. This codes for CASSLGESYGYTF.

This chain uses TRBV10-3 with TRBJ1-3; D gene uncertain. The CDR3 sequence is 16 residues long. The germline V gene encodes CDR1 ENHRY and CDR2 SYGVKD. Trimming removed 2 bases from V and 0 bases from J, with 11 bases in between. CDR3 bases: TGTGCCATCAGTGAGATCGGCACCAGCTCTGGAAACACCATATATTTT. Residues: CAISEIGTSSGNTIYF.

The chain couples TRBV6-1 to TRBJ2-3; possibly TRBD1 or TRBD2 for D (7 bases each). V lost 8 bases to trimming and J lost 5 bases, with 20 bases between them. The CDR3 runs to 15 residues. Germline CDR1 and CDR2: MNHNS and SASEGT. The CDR3 reads CASVQGGRQGDTQYF. The CDR3 DNA follows: TGTGCCAGCGTCCAGGGGGGGAGGCAGGGAGATACGCAGTATTTT.

The chain uses TRBV19 and TRBJ1-2, with D unresolved. The CDR3 covers 14 residues. Germline CDR1 and CDR2: LNHDA and SQIVND (reference sequence). Deletions cut 3 bases from V and 1 base from J, with 9 bases between. CDR3 protein: CASSMAGNNYGYTF. DNA for the CDR3: TGTGCCAGTAGTATGGCGGGGAATAACTATGGCTACACCTTC.

This chain connects TRBV6-5 to TRBJ1-3; D might be TRBD1 (5 bases). The length of the CDR3 is 15 residues. Germline CDR1 MNHEY, CDR2 SVGAGI. V gave up 6 bases and J gave up 1 base, with 13 bases separating them. The CDR3 nucleotides read TGTGCCAGCAGGCCGAGGGACCCTTCTGGAAACACCATATATTTT. Translation: CASRPRDPSGNTIYF.

The gene calls are TRBV18 and TRBJ1-1; a weak D match, TRBD1 (5 bases). This CDR3 is built from 12 residues. The V gene lost 2 bases and the J gene lost 11 bases, with 12 bases spanning the gap. Per germline, CDR1 KGHSH and CDR2 LQKENI. CDR3 loop: CASSPASGGAFF. The CDR3, as DNA: TGTGCCAGCTCACCAGCTTCCGGGGGGGCTTTCTTT.

The rearrangement uses TRBV19 and TRBJ2-3, with TRBD2 identical over 8 bases. This CDR3 comprises 14 residues. V gave up 8 bases and J gave up 0 bases; unmatched junction bases: 4. CDR1 is LNHDA, CDR2 SQIVND, per germline (reference sequence). The CDR3 sequence is CASRREVSTDTQYF. CDR3 DNA sequence: TGTGCCAGTCGGCGGGAGGTTAGCACAGATACGCAGTATTTT.

The chain is built from TRBV19 and TRBJ1-3, with 8 positions matching TRBD1. The CDR3 loop spans 17 amino acids. Trimming cost V 5 bases and J 0 bases; bases outside gene matches: 9. CDR1 and CDR2 from the germline V gene are LNHDA and SQIVND (reference sequence). The CDR3, as DNA: TGTGCCAGTAGTCCCAGGGACAGGCTCGACTCTGGAAACACCATATATTTT. This sequence encodes CASSPRDRLDSGNTIYF.

The rearrangement uses TRBV5-1 and TRBJ2-3; 9 bases are a match to TRBD2. Trimming took 2 bases from V and 0 from J; bases not matched to a gene: 7. The germline V gene has CDR1 SGHRS and CDR2 YFSETQ. The CDR3 sequence is 17 residues long. The CDR3 here is CASSFLASGISTDTQYF. The CDR3 DNA follows: TGCGCCAGCAGCTTTTTAGCTAGCGGGATTAGCACAGATACGCAGTATTTT.

The chain couples TRBV5-1 to TRBJ2-7; 7 positions match TRBD1. Germline CDR1 is SGHRS and CDR2 is YFSETQ. This CDR3 contains 14 residues. The trim removed 3 bases at V and 2 bases at J, leaving 5 bases unmatched. The CDR3 nucleotides read TGCGCCAGCAGCTCTGAGGGGGCGGCCTACGAGCAGTACTTC. It translates to CASSSEGAAYEQYF. Full variable domain (rest looked up from reference TRBV5-1 and TRBJ2-7): KAGVTQTPRYLIKTRGQQVTLSCSPISGHRSVSWYQQTPGQGLQFLFEYFSETQRNKGNFPGRFSGRQFSNSRSEMNVSTLELGDSALYLCASSSEGAAYEQYFGPGTRLTVT.

The V and J genes are TRBV7-9 and TRBJ2-2; 12 bases line up with TRBD2. Trimming cost V 6 bases and J 4 bases; bases outside gene matches: 15. This CDR3 is 19 amino acids long. Germline CDR1 is SEHNR and CDR2 is FQNEAQ (reference sequence). The CDR3 spells CASSSSAAGLAGFTGELFF. As DNA, the CDR3 is TGTGCCAGCAGTTCCTCGGCCGCGGGACTAGCGGGTTTCACCGGGGAGCTGTTTTTT.

The rearrangement links TRBV6-1 to TRBJ1-5, with D possibly TRBD1 on 6 matching bases. This CDR3 is 13 amino acids long. CDR1 and CDR2 from the germline V gene are MNHNS and SASEGT. V was clipped by 7 bases and J by 5 bases, with 12 bases between them. The CDR3 reads CASTDSPDQPQHF. The CDR3 bases are TGTGCCAGCACGGACAGCCCGGATCAGCCCCAGCATTTT.

The chain is built from TRBV7-9 and TRBJ1-5, with D tentatively TRBD1 (6 bases). Trimming shortened V by 1 base and J by 6 bases, and 16 bases separated the two germline ends. The CDR3 totals 16 residues. Looked up from germline, CDR1 is SEHNR and CDR2 is FQNEAQ (reference sequence). The CDR3 spells CASSLGGQGESQPQHF. The CDR3 bases are TGTGCCAGCAGCTTAGGGGGGCAGGGCGAGAGTCAGCCCCAGCATTTT.

V usage is TRBV11-3 and J usage is TRBJ2-5, with D unclear. V was shortened by 4 bases and J by 2 bases, with 11 bases between the two germline ends. Germline lookup yields CDR1 SGHNT and CDR2 YENEEA. The CDR3 is made up of 14 amino acids. CDR3 nucleotides: TGTGCCAGCAGCTCCGAGATATTACAAGAGACCCAGTACTTC. Its translation is CASSSEILQETQYF. Looking up the rest from reference TRBV11-3 and TRBJ2-5 gives the full variable domain: EAGVVQSPRYKIIEKKQPVAFWCNPISGHNTLYWYLQNLGQGPELLIRYENEEAVDDSQLPKDRFSAERLKGVDSTLKIQPAELGDSAVYLCASSSEILQETQYFGPGTRLLVL.

The genes are TRBV14 and TRBJ1-1, with no clear D. Trimming took off 6 bases at V and 0 bases at J, with 8 bases between the two ends. The germline V gene encodes CDR1 SGHDN and CDR2 FVKESK. CDR3 length equals 13 residues. The DNA of the CDR3 is TGTGCCAGCAGAGTACACGTGAACACTGAAGCTTTCTTT. Amino acids: CASRVHVNTEAFF.

This chain connects TRBV5-4 to TRBJ2-7, with D perhaps TRBD2 (5 bases). This CDR3 has 14 amino acids. Germline values: CDR1 SGHNT, CDR2 YYREEE (reference sequence). V lost 0 bases, J lost 4 bases, and 11 bases lay in between. The CDR3 sequence is CASSLATGKYEQYF. CDR3 nucleotides: TGTGCCAGCAGCTTGGCCACGGGAAAATACGAGCAGTACTTC.

The CDR3 nucleotides read TGTGCCAGCAGCTTACAAGATGGGGGGCAGTTCTTC. Translating gives CASSLQDGGQFF. The rearrangement links TRBV5-4 to TRBJ2-1, with D perhaps matching TRBD1 or TRBD2 (5 bases each). V gave up 2 bases and J gave up 12 bases, with 12 bases separating them. The CDR3 runs to 12 residues. Germline V gene sequence: CDR1 SGHNT, CDR2 YYREEE (reference sequence). Full variable domain (outside the CDR3, taken from reference TRBV5-4 and TRBJ2-1): ETGVTQSPTHLIKTRGQQVTLRCSSQSGHNTVSWYQQALGQGPQFIFQYYREEENGRGNFPPRFSGLQFPNYSSELNVNALELDDSALYLCASSLQDGGQFFGPGTRLTVL.